This T cell receptor (beta chain) emerged from a study of CD8+ T cells in alopecia areata. About the study: Administration of oral tofacitinib to treated patients was at 5 to 10 mg twice daily. Study-wide findings and caveats: Many of the expanded lesional clones endured in scalp and blood while on tofacitinib.

Treatment: oral pan-JAK inhibitor, 5-10 mg twice daily. The authors extracted RNA and reverse transcribed it into cDNA as the sequencing template. The protocol was immunoSEQ multiplex PCR, while the TCRdb copy is restricted to in-frame clones and leaves out a portion. The table shows about 190,000 clones, with 45% to 75% occurring only once. Per germline, CDR1 LGHNA and CDR2 YNFKEQ. CDR3 length: 16 residues. V lost 1 base to trimming and J lost 5 bases; unmatched junction nucleotides: 8. About this clone: What it recognizes is unknown.

The chain joins TRBV4-2 to TRBJ2-5; TRBD2 aligns across 9 bases. This clonotype originated in a human donor with alopecia areata. This specimen consisted of CD4+ T cells sorted from blood, obtained at week 4, from a patient treated with tofacitinib. CDR3 bases: TGTGCCAGCAGCCAAGCGGCGGGAGGGCCCTCCGAGACCCAGTACTTC. This translates into CASSQAAGGPSETQYF.